The 23 T cell receptor beta chains below were found in one sample sequenced in a study of blood T cell repertoires in COVID-19. Here immunoSEQ multiplex PCR was the method, and the copy in TCRdb shows in-frame clones only, minus some. The profile shows about 250,000 clones, approximately 84% of them singletons. Specimen: PBMCs or T cells enriched from blood (not recorded which). The receptor set was obtained from a man aged 35-49 years who had recovered from COVID-19.

This clone was seen more than once but under ten times. This chain joins TRBV5-6 and TRBJ1-2; D is unresolved. Deletions cut 0 bases from V and 2 bases from J, with 2 bases between. Germline V gives CDR1 SGHDT, CDR2 YYEEEE. The CDR3 sequence is 12 residues long. CDR3 bases: TGTGCCAGCAGCTTGGCGAACTATGGCTACACCTTC. This codes for CASSLANYGYTF.

This chain uses TRBV4-2 with TRBJ2-2; the match to TRBD2 covers 8 bases. From germline, CDR1 is LGHNA and CDR2 YNFKEQ. The ends lost 1 base at V and 3 bases at J; junction bases unmatched: 1. The CDR3 is made up of 15 amino acids. The CDR3 loop is CASSQAGGDTGELFF. The CDR3 DNA reads as TGTGCCAGCAGCCAAGCGGGGGGGGACACCGGGGAGCTGTTTTTT.

The chain is built from TRBV4-2 and TRBJ2-2, with D maybe TRBD1 (6 bases). This CDR3 is built from 17 residues. Germline V gene sequence: CDR1 LGHNA, CDR2 YNFKEQ. V lost 0 bases, J lost 1 base, and 12 bases lay in between. CDR3 residues: CASSQDIGRGNTGELFF. The CDR3 bases are TGTGCCAGCAGCCAAGATATAGGCAGGGGGAACACCGGGGAGCTGTTTTTT.

This clone was seen once. This sequence joins TRBV15 and TRBJ1-5; perhaps TRBD1 as D (5 bases). V dropped 10 bases and J dropped 6 bases, with 16 bases sitting between them. CDR1 and CDR2 from the germline V gene are LNHNV and YYDKDF (reference sequence). The CDR3 sequence is 13 residues long. The CDR3 DNA sequence: TGTGCCAGGAGCGAGGAGGGACGTCAGCCCCAGCATTTT. Its protein is CARSEEGRQPQHF.

The chain uses TRBV10-3 and TRBJ2-3; a weak D match, TRBD2 (5 bases). The V end lost 6 bases, the J end lost 3 bases, and 7 bases lay between the germline ends. Germline V CDR1 and CDR2: ENHRY, SYGVKD. This CDR3 comprises 12 residues. CDR3 protein: CAIRERTDTQYF. CDR3 in DNA: TGTGCCATCAGGGAGCGGACAGATACGCAGTATTTT.

This rearrangement joins TRBV7-9 to TRBJ1-6; D gene unclear. CDR1 and CDR2 from the germline V gene are SEHNR and FQNEAQ (reference sequence). Trimming took off 2 bases at V and 8 bases at J, with 4 bases between the two ends. This CDR3 contains 12 residues. CDR3 DNA: TGTGCCAGCAGCTTATCGGATTCACCCCTCCACTTT. Residues: CASSLSDSPLHF.

This clone was seen a handful of times. The rearrangement uses TRBV10-3 and TRBJ2-7, with 8 bases identical to TRBD1. Germline V gene lookup returns CDR1 ENHRY and CDR2 SYGVKD. The CDR3 loop spans 14 amino acids. After removal of 6 bases from V and 2 bases from J, the junction contained 6 bases not matched to a gene. The CDR3 nucleotides are TGTGCCATCAGGATGGGGACAGGAACCTACGAGCAGTACTTC. This encodes CAIRMGTGTYEQYF.

V is TRBV5-4 and J is TRBJ2-3; D call uncertain. V lost 0 bases and J 0 bases, leaving 8 bases between the germline ends. The V gene's germline CDR1 is SGHNT and CDR2 YYREEE (reference sequence). CDR3 length: 15 amino acids. CDR3 amino acids: CASSLGGQSTDTQYF. The CDR3 nucleotides read TGTGCCAGCAGCTTGGGTGGTCAGAGCACAGATACGCAGTATTTT.

The chain carries TRBV6-5 and TRBJ1-5, with 11 bases fitting TRBD1. Losses at the gene ends were 5 bases for V and 8 bases for J; bases not matched to a gene: 5. In germline, CDR1 is MNHEY, CDR2 SVGAGI. CDR3 length equals 14 residues. This CDR3 is CASSKGDRGEPQHF. Written as DNA, the CDR3 is TGTGCCAGCAGTAAGGGGGACAGGGGGGAGCCCCAGCATTTT.

This CDR3 reads CASTGGGTNEKLFF. The DNA for the CDR3 is TGTGCCAGCACTGGAGGAGGAACTAATGAAAAACTGTTTTTT. The chain employs TRBV28 and TRBJ1-4; no firm D call. This CDR3 is 14 amino acids long. CDR1 MDHEN and CDR2 SYDVKM come from the germline V gene. Deletions cut 7 bases from V and 1 base from J, with 10 bases between.

This clone was counted a few times. The gene calls are TRBV18 and TRBJ1-1; D not resolved. Per germline, CDR1 KGHSH and CDR2 LQKENI. This CDR3 has 15 residues. The V end lost 6 bases, the J end lost 0 bases, and 14 bases lay between the germline ends. In nucleotides, the CDR3 is TGTGCCAGCTCGCGAGACACCGAGATGAACACTGAAGCTTTCTTT. It codes for CASSRDTEMNTEAFF.

V is TRBV7-2 and J is TRBJ1-6, with D tentatively TRBD1 (5 bases). The CDR3 totals 14 residues. The ends were cut back, 1 base at V and 10 bases at J, with 11 bases in the middle. Germline CDR1 and CDR2: SGHTA and FQGNSA. CDR3 nucleotides: TGTGCCAGCAGCTTAGAAGGGGCAGGGTCACCCCTCCACTTT. Its translation: CASSLEGAGSPLHF.

The V and J genes are TRBV12-1 and TRBJ1-6. TRBV12-1 is flagged as a pseudogene. There are 18 residues in the CDR3. The CDR3 DNA sequence: TGTGCCAGCAGCCGTCTAAATCAATATCGAGGGTATAATTCACCCCTCCACTTT. Amino acid sequence: CASSRLNQYRGYNSPLHF.

The rearrangement uses TRBV7-2 and TRBJ2-7; maybe TRBD2 (6 bases). The CDR3 runs to 14 residues. Germline-derived CDR1 and CDR2 are SGHTA and FQGNSA. The V end was cut by 5 bases, the J end by 2 bases, with 13 bases between. The CDR3 DNA is TGTGCCAGCAGCCTAACTGCGGGACCCTACGAGCAGTACTTC. It encodes CASSLTAGPYEQYF.

J is TRBJ2-7 and V is TRBV2, with D tentatively TRBD1 (5 bases). Deletions cut 6 bases from V and 5 bases from J, with 11 bases between. CDR1 and CDR2 (germline): SNHLY, FYNNEI. This CDR3 has 12 residues. This CDR3 is CASSSQGNEQYF. CDR3 nucleotides: TGTGCCAGCAGCTCCCAGGGAAACGAGCAGTACTTC.

This sequence joins TRBV30 and TRBJ2-3; weak D call: TRBD2 (6 bases). Germline lookup yields CDR1 GTSNPN and CDR2 SVGIG (reference sequence). V was trimmed by 8 bases and J by 0 bases, leaving 12 bases between them. This CDR3 contains 13 residues. The chain's CDR3 is CAGGTFSTDTQYF. The CDR3, as DNA: TGTGCCGGGGGGACTTTTAGCACAGATACGCAGTATTTT.

This chain joins TRBV13 and TRBJ2-1, with D unresolved. V dropped 5 bases and J dropped 9 bases, with 14 bases sitting between them. The germline V gene has CDR1 PRHDT and CDR2 FYEKMQ (reference sequence). The CDR3 extends over 13 amino acids. The CDR3 sequence is CASSPPGTGEQFF. CDR3 DNA: TGTGCCAGCAGCCCACCCGGAACGGGTGAGCAGTTCTTC.

This clone was seen a handful of times. The V call is TRBV12-3 or TRBV12-4, the J call TRBJ1-5; D remains unclear. This CDR3 spans 13 amino acids. V was clipped by 3 bases and J by 4 bases, with 7 bases between them. The CDR3 protein is CASSFNANQPQHF. The CDR3 DNA reads TGTGCCAGCAGTTTCAATGCGAATCAGCCCCAGCATTTT.

V gene TRBV7-9 combines with J gene TRBJ1-5, with TRBD1 as a possible D gene (6 bases). With 5 bases removed from V and 0 bases from J, the gap between germline ends came to 14 bases. There are 16 residues in the CDR3. Germline V gene lookup returns CDR1 SEHNR and CDR2 FQNEAQ (reference sequence). Here the CDR3 reads CASSTSDSPSNQPQHF. The CDR3 DNA sequence: TGTGCCAGCAGCACGTCGGACAGTCCTAGCAATCAGCCCCAGCATTTT.

The J gene is TRBJ2-1, the V gene TRBV2, with 8 nucleotides matching TRBD1. CDR1 SNHLY and CDR2 FYNNEI come from the germline V gene. V shed 6 bases and J 9 bases; nucleotides not matched to a gene: 10. The CDR3 totals 14 residues. The CDR3 DNA reads as TGTGCCAGCAGGAGGAAGGACAGGGACAGTGAGCAGTTCTTC. It yields the protein CASRRKDRDSEQFF.

J is TRBJ1-4 and V is TRBV18; 8 bases are a match to TRBD1. The CDR3 totals 16 residues. Per the germline V gene, CDR1 is KGHSH and CDR2 is LQKENI. V trimming: 2 bases; J trimming: 8 bases; junction bases outside the gene matches: 10. Here the CDR3 DNA reads TGTGCCAGCTCACCAATCTTACAGGGGGGAGAGGAAAAACTGTTTTTT. Its protein is CASSPILQGGEEKLFF.

V gene TRBV5-1 combines with J gene TRBJ2-7; 13 bases map to TRBD2. Germline loops: CDR1 SGHRS, CDR2 YFSETQ. The CDR3 is 18 residues long. V shed 0 bases and J 0 bases; nucleotides not matched to a gene: 6. In DNA form, the CDR3 reads TGCGCCAGCAGCTTGGGACTAGCGGGAGGCCTTATCTCCTACGAGCAGTACTTC. Protein: CASSLGLAGGLISYEQYF. The full variable domain, completed using reference TRBV5-1 and TRBJ2-7, is KAGVTQTPRYLIKTRGQQVTLSCSPISGHRSVSWYQQTPGQGLQFLFEYFSETQRNKGNFPGRFSGRQFSNSRSEMNVSTLELGDSALYLCASSLGLAGGLISYEQYFGPGTRLTVT.

The V call is TRBV7-8, the J call TRBJ2-1, with 8 positions matching TRBD2. The CDR3 length is 16 residues. With V trimmed by 6 bases and J by 6 bases, 13 bases remained unmatched. Germline assignment: CDR1 SGHVS and CDR2 FQNEAQ. The chain's CDR3 is CASRRTRGGRTNEQFF. For the CDR3, the DNA is TGTGCCAGCAGGAGGACACGGGGGGGCCGTACCAATGAGCAGTTCTTC.